This T cell receptor (beta chain) was observed in a study of blood T cells in healthy people across ages. A second PCR, run for about 7 to 12 cycles, used a sample-barcoded 5' primer plus a J-beta primer mix. Each cDNA molecule was tagged by a template-switch adaptor with 12 random nucleotides. TCRdb ran MiXCR on the 5' RACE reads and lists one entry per CDR3 protein. Of around 1,500,000 distinct CDR3 sequences listed, about 30% are singletons. CDR1 is SGHRS, CDR2 YFSETQ, per germline. The CDR3 extends over 13 amino acids. The clonotype comes from a woman in her twenties or thirties in good health. The chain combines TRBV5-1 with TRBJ2-5; D gene uncertain. The end of the DNA is better explained by TRBJ2-7, so the J call may be wrong. Sequenced: blood. The CDR3 protein is CASRTAGDYEQYF. The CDR3 DNA reads TGCGCCAGCAGGACGGCTGGGGATTACGAGCAGTACTTC.